Sequencing of this T cell receptor beta chain was carried out in a study of shared clonotypes between healthy human individuals. Study-wide context: Each donor had three CD4 naive, three CD4 memory, two CD8 naive and one CD8 memory plate. Notes on the study in general: Rarefaction demonstrated incomplete sorted-subset sequencing despite large depth.

Germline trimming cut 4 bases from V and 5 bases from J; bases unmatched to any gene: 9. The CDR3 length is 15 residues. CDR1 is SGHTS, CDR2 YDEGEE, per germline. The authors distributed each subset's genomic DNA evenly over several immunoSEQ plates. Method: immunoSEQ multiplex PCR; TCRdb's copy keeps in-frame clones and lacks some. The sample holds about 2.1 million clones; about 94% are singletons and the top ten take more than 1.5%. Naive CD8 cells were CD45RO-negative, positively selected for CCR7, excluding terminally differentiated effector memory CD45RA+ cells. Turning to this clone: Its specificity is unknown.

The rearrangement uses TRBV5-8 and TRBJ2-3, with 8 bases fitting TRBD2. The clonotype comes from a young man in good health. Some clones in this sample may be carry-over from other donors' samples. The sequencing sample was made of naive CD8+ T cells from PBMCs. The CDR3 reads CASSVLADHLDTQYF. The DNA for the CDR3 is TGTGCCAGCAGCGTACTAGCGGACCACCTAGATACGCAGTATTTT.